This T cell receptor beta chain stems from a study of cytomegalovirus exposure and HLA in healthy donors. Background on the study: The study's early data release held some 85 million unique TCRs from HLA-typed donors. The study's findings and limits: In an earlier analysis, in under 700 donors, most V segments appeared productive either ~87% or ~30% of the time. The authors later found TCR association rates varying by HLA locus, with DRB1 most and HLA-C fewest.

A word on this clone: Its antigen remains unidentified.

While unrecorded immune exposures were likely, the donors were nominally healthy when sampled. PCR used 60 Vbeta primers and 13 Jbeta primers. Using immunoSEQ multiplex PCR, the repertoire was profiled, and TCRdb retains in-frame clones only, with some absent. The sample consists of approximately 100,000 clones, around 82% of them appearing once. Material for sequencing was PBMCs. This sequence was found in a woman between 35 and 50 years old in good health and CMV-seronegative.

This CDR3 is CASSNPDPRGNEQFF. In DNA, the CDR3 is TGTGCCAGTAGTAACCCGGACCCGCGGGGCAATGAGCAGTTCTTC. The chain combines TRBV19 with TRBJ2-1; D possibly corresponds to TRBD2 (6 bases). The CDR3 loop spans 15 amino acids. The V gene's germline CDR1 is LNHDA and CDR2 SQIVND (reference sequence). The V and J ends lost 4 bases and 6 bases respectively, with 16 bases between them. The whole variable domain, filled in from reference TRBV19 and TRBJ2-1, reads DGGITQSPKYLFRKEGQNVTLSCEQNLNHDAMYWYRQDPGQGLRLIYYSQIVNDFQKGDIAEGYSVSREKKESFPLTVTSAQKNPTAFYLCASSNPDPRGNEQFFGPGTRLTVL.